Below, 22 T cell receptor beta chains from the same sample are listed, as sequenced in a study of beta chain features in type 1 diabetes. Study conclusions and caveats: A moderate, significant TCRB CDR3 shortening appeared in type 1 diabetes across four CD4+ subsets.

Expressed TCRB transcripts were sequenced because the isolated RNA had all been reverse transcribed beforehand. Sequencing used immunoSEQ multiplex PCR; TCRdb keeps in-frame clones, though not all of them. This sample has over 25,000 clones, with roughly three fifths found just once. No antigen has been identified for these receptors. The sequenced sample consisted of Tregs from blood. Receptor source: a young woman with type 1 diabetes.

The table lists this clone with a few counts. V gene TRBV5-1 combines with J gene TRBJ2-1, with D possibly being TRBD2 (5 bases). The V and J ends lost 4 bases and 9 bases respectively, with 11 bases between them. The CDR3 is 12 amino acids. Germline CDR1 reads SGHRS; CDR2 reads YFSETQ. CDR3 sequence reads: CASSILDGEQFF. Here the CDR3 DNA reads TGCGCCAGCAGCATACTAGACGGTGAGCAGTTCTTC.

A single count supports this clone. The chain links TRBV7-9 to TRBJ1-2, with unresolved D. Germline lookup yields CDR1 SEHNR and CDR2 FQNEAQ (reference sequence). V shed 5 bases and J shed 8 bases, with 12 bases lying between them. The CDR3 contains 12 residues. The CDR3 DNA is TGTGCCAGCAGCCTGAACGCTATGGGCTACACCTTC. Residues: CASSLNAMGYTF.

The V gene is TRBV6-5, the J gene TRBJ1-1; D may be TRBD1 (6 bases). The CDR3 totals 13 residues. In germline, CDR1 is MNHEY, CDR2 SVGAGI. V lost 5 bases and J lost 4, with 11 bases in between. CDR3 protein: CASSPPGVTEAFF. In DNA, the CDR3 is TGTGCCAGCAGTCCCCCAGGGGTCACTGAAGCTTTCTTT.

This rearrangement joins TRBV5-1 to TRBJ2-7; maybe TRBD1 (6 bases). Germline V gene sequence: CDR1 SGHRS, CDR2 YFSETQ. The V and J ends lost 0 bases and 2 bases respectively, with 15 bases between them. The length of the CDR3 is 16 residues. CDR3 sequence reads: CASSLAGGEGAYEQYV. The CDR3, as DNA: TGCGCCAGCAGCTTGGCCGGAGGCGAGGGGGCCTACGAGCAGTACGTC.

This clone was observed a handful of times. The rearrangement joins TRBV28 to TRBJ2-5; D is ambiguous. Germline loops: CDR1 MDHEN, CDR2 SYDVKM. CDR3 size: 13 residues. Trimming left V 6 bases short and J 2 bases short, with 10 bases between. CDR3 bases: TGTGCCAGCAGCCATGACACACAAGAGACCCAGTACTTC. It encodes CASSHDTQETQYF.

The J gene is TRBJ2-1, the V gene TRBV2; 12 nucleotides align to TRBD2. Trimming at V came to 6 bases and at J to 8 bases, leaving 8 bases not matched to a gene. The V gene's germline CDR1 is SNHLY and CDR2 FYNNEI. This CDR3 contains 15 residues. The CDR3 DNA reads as TGTGCCAGCAGGATGCGACTAGCGGGAGACCATGAGCAGTTCTTC. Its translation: CASRMRLAGDHEQFF.

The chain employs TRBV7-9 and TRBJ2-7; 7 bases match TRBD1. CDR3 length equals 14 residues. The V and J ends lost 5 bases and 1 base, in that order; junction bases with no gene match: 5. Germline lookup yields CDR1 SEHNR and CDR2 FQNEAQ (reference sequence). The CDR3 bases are TGTGCCAGCAGCGCTCAGGGACAGTCCTACGAGCAGTACGTC. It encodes CASSAQGQSYEQYV.

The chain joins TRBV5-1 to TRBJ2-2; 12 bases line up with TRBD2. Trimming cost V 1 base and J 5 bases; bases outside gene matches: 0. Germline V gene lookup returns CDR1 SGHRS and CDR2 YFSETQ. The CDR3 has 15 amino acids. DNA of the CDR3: TGCGCCAGCAGCTTGACTAGCGGGGGGACCGGGGAGCTGTTTTTT. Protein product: CASSLTSGGTGELFF.

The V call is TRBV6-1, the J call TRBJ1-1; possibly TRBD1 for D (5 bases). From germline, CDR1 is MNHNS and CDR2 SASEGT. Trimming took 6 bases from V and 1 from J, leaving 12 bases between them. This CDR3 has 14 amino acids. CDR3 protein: CASSSQVGNTEAFF. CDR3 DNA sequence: TGTGCCAGCAGCTCACAGGTTGGGAACACTGAAGCTTTCTTT.

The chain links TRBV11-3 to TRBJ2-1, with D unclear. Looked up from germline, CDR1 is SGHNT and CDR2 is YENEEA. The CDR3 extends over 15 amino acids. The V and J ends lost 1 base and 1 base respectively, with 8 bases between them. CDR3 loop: CASSLAGASYNEQFF. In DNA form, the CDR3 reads TGTGCCAGCAGCTTAGCGGGTGCTTCCTACAATGAGCAGTTCTTC.

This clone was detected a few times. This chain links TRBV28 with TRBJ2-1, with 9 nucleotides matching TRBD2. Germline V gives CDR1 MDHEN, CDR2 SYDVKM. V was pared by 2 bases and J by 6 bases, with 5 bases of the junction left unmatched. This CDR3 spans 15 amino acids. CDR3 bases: TGTGCCAGCAGTTTACTAGCGGGATGGGCCAATGAGCAGTTCTTC. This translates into CASSLLAGWANEQFF.

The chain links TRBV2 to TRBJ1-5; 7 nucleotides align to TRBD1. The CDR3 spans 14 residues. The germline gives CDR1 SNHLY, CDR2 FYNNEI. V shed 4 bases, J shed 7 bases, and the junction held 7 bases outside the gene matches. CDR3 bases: TGTGCCAGCAGTGCGGTCGAAGGGGGCCAGCCCCAGCATTTT. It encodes CASSAVEGGQPQHF.

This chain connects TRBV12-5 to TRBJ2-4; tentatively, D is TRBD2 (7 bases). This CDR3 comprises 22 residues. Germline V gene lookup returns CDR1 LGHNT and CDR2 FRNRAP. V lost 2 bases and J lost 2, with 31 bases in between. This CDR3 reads CASGLSRGGGQNPGPSKNIQYF. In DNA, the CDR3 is TGTGCTAGTGGTTTGAGCCGTGGGGGGGGGCAAAACCCAGGTCCATCCAAAAACATTCAGTACTTC.

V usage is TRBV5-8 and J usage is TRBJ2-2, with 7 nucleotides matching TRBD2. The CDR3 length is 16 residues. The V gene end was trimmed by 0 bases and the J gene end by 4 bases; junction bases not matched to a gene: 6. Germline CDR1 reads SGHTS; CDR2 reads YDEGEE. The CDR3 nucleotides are TGTGCCAGCAGCTTGGGGCTAGCGGCCAGCACCGGGGAGCTGTTTTTT. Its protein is CASSLGLAASTGELFF.

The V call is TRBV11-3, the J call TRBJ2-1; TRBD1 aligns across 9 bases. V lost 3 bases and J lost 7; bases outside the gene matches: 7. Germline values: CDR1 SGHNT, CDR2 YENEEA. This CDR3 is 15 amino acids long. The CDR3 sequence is CASSFTGGRGNEQFF. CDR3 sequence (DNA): TGTGCCAGCAGCTTTACAGGGGGCAGGGGGAATGAGCAGTTCTTC.

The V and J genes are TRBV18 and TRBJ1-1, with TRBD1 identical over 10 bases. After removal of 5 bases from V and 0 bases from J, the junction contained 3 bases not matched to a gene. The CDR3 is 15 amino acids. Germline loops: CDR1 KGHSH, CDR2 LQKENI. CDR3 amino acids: CASSRQGALNTEAFF. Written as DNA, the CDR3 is TGTGCCAGCTCAAGACAGGGGGCCCTGAACACTGAAGCTTTCTTT.

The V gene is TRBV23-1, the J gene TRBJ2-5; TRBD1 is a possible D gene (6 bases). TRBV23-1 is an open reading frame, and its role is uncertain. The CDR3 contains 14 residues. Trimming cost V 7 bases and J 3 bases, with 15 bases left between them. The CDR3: CASIRWGLKETQYF. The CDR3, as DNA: TGCGCCAGCATTCGTTGGGGGCTGAAAGAGACCCAGTACTTC.

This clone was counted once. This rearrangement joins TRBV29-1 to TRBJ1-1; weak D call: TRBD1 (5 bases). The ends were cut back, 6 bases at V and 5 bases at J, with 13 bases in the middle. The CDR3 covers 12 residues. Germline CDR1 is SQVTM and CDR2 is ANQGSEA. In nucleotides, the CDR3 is TGCAGCGTCCAGGGTTCGAGGACTGAAGCTTTCTTT. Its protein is CSVQGSRTEAFF.

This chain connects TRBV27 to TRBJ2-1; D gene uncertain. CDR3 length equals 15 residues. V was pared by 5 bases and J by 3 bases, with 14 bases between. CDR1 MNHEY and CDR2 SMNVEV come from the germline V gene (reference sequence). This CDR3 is CASSKTDTIYNEQFF. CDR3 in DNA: TGTGCCAGCAGTAAGACCGACACCATCTACAATGAGCAGTTCTTC.

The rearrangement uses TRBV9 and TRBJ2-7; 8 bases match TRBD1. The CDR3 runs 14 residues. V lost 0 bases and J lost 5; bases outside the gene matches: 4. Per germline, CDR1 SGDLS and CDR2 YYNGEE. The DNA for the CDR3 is TGTGCCAGCAGCGTAGGGACAGGGAACCACGAGCAGTACTTC. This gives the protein CASSVGTGNHEQYF.

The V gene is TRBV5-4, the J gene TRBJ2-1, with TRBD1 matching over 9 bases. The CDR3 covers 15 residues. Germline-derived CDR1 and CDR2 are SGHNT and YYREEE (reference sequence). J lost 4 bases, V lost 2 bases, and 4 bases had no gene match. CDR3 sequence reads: CASSFGQGSYNEQFF. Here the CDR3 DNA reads TGTGCCAGCAGCTTCGGACAGGGGTCATACAATGAGCAGTTCTTC.

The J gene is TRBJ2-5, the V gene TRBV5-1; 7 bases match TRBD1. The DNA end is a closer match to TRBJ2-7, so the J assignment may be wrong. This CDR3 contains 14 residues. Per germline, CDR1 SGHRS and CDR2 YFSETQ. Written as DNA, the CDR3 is TGCGCCAGCAGCCCAGAGGGGGCGGGCTACGAGCAGTACTTC. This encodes CASSPEGAGYEQYF.